The 9 T cell receptor beta chains presented below share a single source sample, sequenced in a study of molecular identifiers for immune sequencing clone quantification (dated 2018 in TCRdb). The library came from PCR. The reads were generated on an Illumina HiSeq 4000. TCRdb cleaned the public reads at Q25 with fastp, built clones with MiXCR and kept in-frame beta chains. Each entry merges the rows of one CDR3 protein and shows their most common DNA and genes. Here the sample has under 75,000 distinct CDR3 sequences; over 15% occur a single time. The ten top clones hold more than 1.3% of the sample. What was sequenced was naive CD8+ T cells from blood, with Jurkat cell RNA spiked in. Taken with the paper, the label for cell subset or site translates to: FACS-sorted CD8+CD4-CCR7+CD45RA+ naive T cells. Source of these receptors: a human donor in good health. Some libraries in this study had Jurkat cell RNA spiked in.

This clonotype was recorded many times. The V gene is TRBV3-1, the J gene TRBJ1-1, with 7 nucleotides matching TRBD1. Germline loops: CDR1 LGHDT, CDR2 YNNKEL (reference sequence). The CDR3 consists of 18 residues. Trimming cost V 2 bases and J 0 bases; bases outside gene matches: 12. The CDR3 spells CASSQKGPGTVMNTEAFF. The CDR3 DNA reads as TGTGCCAGCAGCCAAAAAGGTCCCGGGACAGTCATGAACACTGAAGCTTTCTTT. The whole variable domain, remainder taken from reference TRBV3-1 and TRBJ1-1, is DTAVSQTPKYLVTQMGNDKSIKCEQNLGHDTMYWYKQDSKKFLKIMFSYNNKELIINETVPNRFSPKSPDKAHLNLHINSLELGDSAVYFCASSQKGPGTVMNTEAFFGQGTRLTVV.

This clonotype appeared many times. The genes are TRBV20-1 and TRBJ2-7; D call uncertain. V was shortened by 3 bases and J by 4 bases, with 19 bases between the two germline ends. Germline CDR1 is DFQATT and CDR2 is SNEGSKA (reference sequence). The CDR3 has 15 amino acids. CDR3 loop: CSASSVVGPNYEQYF. CDR3 nucleotide sequence: TGCAGTGCTAGCTCGGTAGTTGGTCCAAATTACGAGCAGTACTTC.

This clonotype was seen ten or more times. The CDR3 region is CASSYGTGFIGYTF. CDR3 DNA sequence: TGTGCCAGCAGTTATGGGACAGGTTTTATAGGCTACACCTTC. The V and J genes are TRBV28 and TRBJ1-2, with 8 bases lining up with TRBD1. This CDR3 spans 14 amino acids. The germline CDR1 and CDR2 sequences are MDHEN and SYDVKM. V was pared by 4 bases and J by 8 bases, with 9 bases of the junction left unmatched.

This clonotype has ten or more counts. The rearrangement uses TRBV27 and TRBJ1-1, with D possibly TRBD1 on 5 matching bases. The V gene's germline CDR1 is MNHEY and CDR2 SMNVEV (reference sequence). Trimming removed 2 bases at V and 5 bases at J, with 12 bases between. There are 14 residues in the CDR3. The CDR3 DNA reads as TGTGCCAGCAGTTTACAAAGTCGACAGACTGAAGCTTTCTTT. Encoded protein: CASSLQSRQTEAFF.

This clonotype was seen many times. The V call is TRBV7-2, the J call TRBJ2-7; TRBD2 aligns across 8 bases. Germline V gene data show CDR1 as SGHTA and CDR2 as FQGNSA. There are 16 residues in the CDR3. V was clipped by 5 bases and J by 1 base; unmatched bases: 10. In DNA form, the CDR3 reads TGTGCCAGCAGCCTTGGACTAGCAGGATCATCCTACGAGCAGTACTTC. Its translation is CASSLGLAGSSYEQYF.

The chain employs TRBV5-1 and TRBJ2-7; TRBD2 matches 7 bases. This CDR3 has 15 amino acids. Germline-derived CDR1 and CDR2 are SGHRS and YFSETQ. J was trimmed by 2 bases and V by 0 bases; bases with no gene match: 5. The CDR3 sequence: CASSLAAGRPYEQYF. CDR3 in DNA: TGCGCCAGCAGCTTGGCCGCCGGGAGGCCCTACGAGCAGTACTTC.

V usage is TRBV10-2 and J usage is TRBJ2-3, with D unclear. Germline-derived CDR1 and CDR2 are WSHSY and SAAADI. Trimming removed 10 bases at V and 4 bases at J, with 9 bases between. The CDR3 is 11 residues long. The CDR3 sequence is CAIKLADTQYF. DNA of the CDR3: TGCGCCATCAAACTCGCAGATACGCAGTATTTT.

A few counts support this clonotype. This sequence joins TRBV7-9 and TRBJ1-1; 8 bases agree with TRBD1. V lost 8 bases and J lost 2; bases outside the gene matches: 7. CDR1 is SEHNR and CDR2 is FQNEAQ in the germline V gene (reference sequence). The CDR3 sequence is 14 residues long. CDR3 sequence: CASHADRVNTEAFF. The DNA for the CDR3 is TGTGCCAGCCATGCGGACAGGGTCAACACTGAAGCTTTCTTT.

The chain uses TRBV5-1 and TRBJ2-3; a weak D match, TRBD2 (6 bases). Trimming took 0 bases from V and 5 from J, leaving 10 bases between them. The CDR3 has 14 residues. In germline, CDR1 is SGHRS, CDR2 YFSETQ. CDR3 in amino acids: CASSLVGGGDTQYF. The CDR3 DNA sequence: TGCGCCAGCAGCTTGGTCGGGGGAGGAGATACGCAGTATTTT.